Below are 9 T cell receptor beta chains sequenced from a single sample in a study of blood T cell repertoires in COVID-19. TCRdb's table, derived via immunoSEQ multiplex PCR, lists solely in-frame clones and lacks some. The profile shows 150,000 to 200,000 clones, approximately 86% of them singletons. Sequenced material: PBMCs or T cells enriched from blood (not recorded which). These receptors were obtained from an older woman with acute COVID-19.

J is TRBJ1-1 and V is TRBV10-3; the D gene is possibly TRBD1 (5 bases). The length of the CDR3 is 12 residues. The ends were cut back, 8 bases at V and 1 base at J, with 8 bases in the middle. From germline, CDR1 is ENHRY and CDR2 SYGVKD. CDR3 amino acids: CAISRENTEAFF. Here the CDR3 DNA reads TGTGCCATCTCCAGGGAGAACACTGAAGCTTTCTTT.

CDR3 loop: CSVGGRVTYNEQFF. CDR3 nucleotide sequence: TGCAGCGTTGGTGGCAGGGTCACCTACAATGAGCAGTTCTTC. The chain has TRBV29-1 and TRBJ2-1, with D possibly TRBD1 on 5 matching bases. Germline loops: CDR1 SQVTM, CDR2 ANQGSEA. The V end lost 4 bases, the J end lost 2 bases, and 12 bases lay between the germline ends. This CDR3 has 14 residues.

The rearrangement joins TRBV28 to TRBJ1-4; maybe TRBD1 (5 bases). Germline CDR1 is MDHEN and CDR2 is SYDVKM. The CDR3 has 13 amino acids. V gave up 2 bases and J gave up 7 bases, with 8 bases separating them. CDR3 DNA: TGTGCCAGCAGTTTAGCGACAGCTGAAAAACTGTTTTTT. Its translation is CASSLATAEKLFF.

V and J are TRBV9 and TRBJ2-1; D call uncertain. The CDR3 contains 14 residues. Per germline, CDR1 SGDLS and CDR2 YYNGEE. V was cut by 0 bases and J by 1 base, with 5 bases left in between. CDR3 in amino acids: CASSVAPSYNEQFF. CDR3 nucleotide sequence: TGTGCCAGCAGCGTAGCTCCTTCCTACAATGAGCAGTTCTTC. Using reference TRBV9 and TRBJ2-1 for the parts outside the CDR3, the full variable domain is DSGVTQTPKHLITATGQRVTLRCSPRSGDLSVYWYQQSLDQGLQFLIQYYNGEERAKGNILERFSAQQFPDLHSELNLSSLELGDSALYFCASSVAPSYNEQFFGPGTRLTVL.

This chain's CDR3 is CASSERMRDNEQFF. The DNA for the CDR3 is TGTGCCAGCAGTGAACGAATGAGGGACAATGAGCAGTTCTTC. The chain uses TRBV2 and TRBJ2-1; maybe TRBD2 (5 bases). Germline V gene lookup returns CDR1 SNHLY and CDR2 FYNNEI. The CDR3 runs 14 residues. With 2 bases removed from V and 5 bases from J, the gap between germline ends came to 10 bases. Looking up the rest from reference TRBV2 and TRBJ2-1 gives the full variable domain: EPEVTQTPSHQVTQMGQEVILRCVPISNHLYFYWYRQILGQKVEFLVSFYNNEISEKSEIFDDQFSVERPDGSNFTLKIRSTKLEDSAMYFCASSERMRDNEQFFGPGTRLTVL.

The genes are TRBV30 and TRBJ2-7; 12 bases fit TRBD1. V was clipped by 2 bases and J by 3 bases; unmatched bases: 5. The CDR3 is 15 amino acids. CDR1 is GTSNPN and CDR2 is SVGIG in the germline V gene (reference sequence). The CDR3 coding sequence is TGTGCCTGGAGTAGAGGGACAGGGGGCTTCTACGAGCAGTACTTC. Its translation is CAWSRGTGGFYEQYF. The full variable domain, its missing parts supplied by reference TRBV30 and TRBJ2-7, is SQTIHQWPATLVQPVGSPLSLECTVEGTSNPNLYWYRQAAGRGLQLLFYSVGIGQISSEVPQNLSASRPQDRQFILSSKKLLLSDSGFYLCAWSRGTGGFYEQYFGPGTRLTVT.

V usage is TRBV3-1 (or the pseudogene TRBV3-2) and J usage is TRBJ1-4; 7 bases align to TRBD1. The germline V gene encodes CDR1 LGHDT and CDR2 YNNKEL (reference sequence). The CDR3 contains 15 residues. Trimming at V came to 4 bases and at J to 5 bases, leaving 7 bases not matched to a gene. CDR3 in amino acids: CASSPRDRRNEKLFF. For the CDR3, the DNA is TGTGCCAGCAGCCCCCGGGACAGAAGGAATGAAAAACTGTTTTTT.

The chain combines TRBV10-2 with TRBJ2-3; unclear D gene. Germline CDR1 and CDR2: WSHSY and SAAADI. CDR3 length equals 11 residues. The germline V and J ends were trimmed by 6 bases and 4 bases, with 5 bases remaining between them. Here the CDR3 reads CASSPSDTQYF. Here the CDR3 DNA reads TGCGCCAGCAGCCCCTCAGATACGCAGTATTTT.

This chain uses TRBV5-1 with TRBJ2-2; perhaps TRBD2 as D (6 bases). Trimming shortened V by 0 bases and J by 6 bases, and 9 bases separated the two germline ends. Germline V gene data show CDR1 as SGHRS and CDR2 as YFSETQ. CDR3 length equals 14 residues. The chain's CDR3 is CASSLAPGAGELFF. The CDR3, as DNA: TGCGCCAGCAGCTTGGCTCCGGGAGCCGGGGAGCTGTTTTTT.